This T cell receptor beta chain was obtained from a study of T-cell reconstitution after alpha-beta-depleted transplantation in children. Points from the study as a whole: The main origin of T-cell counts and diversity one year after transplant was newly produced T cells. About two months after transplant, alpha-beta T cells reportedly came from several hundred expanded graft clones. Some patients' high day-60 TCRbeta diversity was traced to surviving recipient T cells and thymic progenitors.

The V gene end was trimmed by 2 bases and the J gene end by 1 base; junction bases not matched to a gene: 0. The CDR3 length is 14 residues. CDR1 SGHVS and CDR2 FQNEAQ come from the germline V gene. Unique molecular identifiers were incorporated into the prepared TCRbeta library. TCRdb re-called the PCR reads with MiXCR, one entry per CDR3 protein. The table includes hundreds of thousands of distinct CDR3 sequences, roughly 13% detected once. Remarks on this clonotype: Antigen specificity is unknown.

The material was PBMCs, obtained before TCRalphabeta/CD19-depleted stem cell transplant. The receptor was isolated from a girl aged 2 to 9 with congenital amegakaryocytic thrombocytopenia, due to receive a stem cell transplant. The J gene is TRBJ2-5, the V gene TRBV7-8; TRBD2 agrees at 8 bases. The CDR3 loop reads CASSLREGQETQYF. The CDR3 coding sequence is TGTGCCAGCAGCTTACGGGAGGGCCAAGAGACCCAGTACTTC.